Listed here are 5 T cell receptor beta chains from one sample, sequenced in a study of T cells in localized non-small cell lung cancer. The data were produced by immunoSEQ multiplex PCR, yet TCRdb's version contains in-frame clones alone and is incomplete. Found here are 5,500 to 6,500 clones, 40% to 45% of them singletons; the top ten hold approximately 9%. Sequenced here: lung tumor tissue, sampled before any cancer treatment. The source of these receptors is a woman aged 35-70 years with stage II squamous cell lung carcinoma.

Only a few counts were recorded for this clone. In DNA form, the CDR3 reads TGTGCCAGCAGCTCTAAAGCGGGAGGGACCGGGGAGCTGTTTTTT. This sequence encodes CASSSKAGGTGELFF. The V gene is TRBV11-3, the J gene TRBJ2-2, with TRBD2 identical over 10 bases. The trim removed 4 bases at V and 5 bases at J, leaving 4 bases unmatched. The CDR3 covers 15 residues. Germline CDR1 is SGHNT and CDR2 is YENEEA.

The chain has TRBV19 and TRBJ1-5; possible D gene TRBD1, 6 bases. CDR1 and CDR2 (germline): LNHDA, SQIVND (reference sequence). V lost 8 bases and J 4 bases, leaving 21 bases between the germline ends. The CDR3 totals 16 residues. CDR3 loop: CASRDNQWLSNQPQHF. CDR3 DNA sequence: TGTGCCAGTCGGGACAACCAGTGGCTCTCGAATCAGCCCCAGCATTTT.

This rearrangement joins TRBV19 to TRBJ2-5; TRBD2 aligns across 7 bases. Germline values: CDR1 LNHDA, CDR2 SQIVND (reference sequence). V was pared by 1 base and J by 9 bases, with 14 bases of the junction left unmatched. The CDR3 extends over 16 amino acids. The CDR3 DNA sequence: TGTGCCAGTAGTATAGTTTTTAGCGGGCCGCGCGTGGCCCAGTACTTC. As protein: CASSIVFSGPRVAQYF.

By share, this clone ranks as medium-sized. This chain connects TRBV4-1 to TRBJ1-4, with 8 bases identical to TRBD1. V dropped 0 bases and J dropped 8; count of bases not matched to a gene: 8. Germline CDR1 reads MGHRA; CDR2 reads YSYEKL. The CDR3 has 16 amino acids. Written as DNA, the CDR3 is TGCGCCAGCAGCCAAGAACGCACAGGGGGAGGAGAAAAACTGTTTTTT. This codes for CASSQERTGGGEKLFF.

There are a few counts of this clone. The chain joins TRBV30 to TRBJ1-2; 7 nucleotides line up with TRBD1. Germline V lookup: CDR1 GTSNPN, CDR2 SVGIG (reference sequence). V dropped 0 bases and J dropped 8; count of bases not matched to a gene: 9. CDR3 length equals 14 residues. CDR3 coding DNA: TGTGCCTGGAGTGTCTTGGCAGGGGGATACGGCTACACCTTC. It is translated as CAWSVLAGGYGYTF.